This TCR beta chain was profiled in a study of blood T cells in healthy people across ages. Study-wide background: Per every two T cells, about one barcoded beta molecule was captured by template switching.

Comments on this clonotype: Its antigen remains unidentified.

Primed by a sample-barcoded 5' primer and a J-beta primer mix, a second PCR proceeded for about 6 to 12 cycles. TCRdb re-called the 5' RACE reads with MiXCR, one entry per CDR3 protein. The sample yields around 1,800,000 distinct CDR3 sequences, about two fifths seen once. Broader study findings: Since the PBMCs were unsorted, naive and antigen-experienced cells could not be conclusively compared.

Germline CDR1 reads SQVTM; CDR2 reads ANQGSEA. Trimming took 3 bases from V and 13 from J, leaving 25 bases between them. The CDR3 has 15 amino acids. The V gene is TRBV29-1, the J gene TRBJ2-4; D is perhaps TRBD2 (7 bases). The sample taken for sequencing was blood. The receptor comes from a human donor in good health. In DNA, the CDR3 is TGCAGCGTTGAGATTCACGGGGGGCGTTACAATGAGCAGTACTTC. Its translation is CSVEIHGGRYNEQYF.